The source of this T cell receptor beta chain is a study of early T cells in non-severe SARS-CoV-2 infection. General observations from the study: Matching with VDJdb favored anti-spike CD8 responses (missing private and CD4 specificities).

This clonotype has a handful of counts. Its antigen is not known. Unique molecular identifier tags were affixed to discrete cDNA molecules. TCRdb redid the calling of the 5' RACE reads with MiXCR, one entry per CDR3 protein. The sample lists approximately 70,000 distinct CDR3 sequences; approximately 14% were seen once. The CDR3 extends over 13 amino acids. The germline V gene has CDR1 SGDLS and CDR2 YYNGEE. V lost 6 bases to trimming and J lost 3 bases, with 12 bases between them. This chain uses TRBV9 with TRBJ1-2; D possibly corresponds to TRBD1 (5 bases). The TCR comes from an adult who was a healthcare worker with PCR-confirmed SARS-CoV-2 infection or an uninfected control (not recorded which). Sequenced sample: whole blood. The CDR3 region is CASTNLGDYGYTF. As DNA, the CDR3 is TGTGCCAGCACCAACTTGGGGGACTATGGCTACACCTTC.